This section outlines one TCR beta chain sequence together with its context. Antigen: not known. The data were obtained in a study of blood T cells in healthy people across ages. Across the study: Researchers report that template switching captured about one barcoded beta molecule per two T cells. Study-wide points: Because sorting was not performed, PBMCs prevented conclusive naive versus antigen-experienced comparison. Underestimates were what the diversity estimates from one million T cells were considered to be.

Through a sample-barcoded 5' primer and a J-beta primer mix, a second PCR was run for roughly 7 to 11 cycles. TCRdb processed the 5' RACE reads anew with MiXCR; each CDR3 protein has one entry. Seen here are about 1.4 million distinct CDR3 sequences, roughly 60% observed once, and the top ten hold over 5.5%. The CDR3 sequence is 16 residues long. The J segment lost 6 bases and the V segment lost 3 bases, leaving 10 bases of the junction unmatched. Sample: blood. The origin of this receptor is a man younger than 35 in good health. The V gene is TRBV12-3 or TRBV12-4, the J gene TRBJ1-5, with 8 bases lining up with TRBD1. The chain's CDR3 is CASSLYWQGAFQPQHF. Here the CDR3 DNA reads TGTGCCAGCAGTTTGTATTGGCAGGGGGCGTTTCAGCCCCAGCATTTT.